The 27 T cell receptor beta chains listed next were all sequenced from one sample in a study of early T cells in non-severe SARS-CoV-2 infection. TCRdb re-derived calls from the 5' RACE reads in MiXCR, one entry per CDR3 protein. The table lists 110,000 or so distinct CDR3 sequences, 9% to 14% of them singletons, with less than 3.5% in the top ten. The sequenced sample consisted of whole blood. Receptors originate from an adult who was a healthcare worker with PCR-confirmed SARS-CoV-2 infection or an uninfected control (not recorded which).

The rearrangement links TRBV3-1 to TRBJ2-1; TRBD2 aligns across 10 bases. The V segment lost 0 bases and the J segment 5 bases; nucleotides outside the gene matches: 7. Germline lookup yields CDR1 LGHDT and CDR2 YNNKEL (reference sequence). The CDR3 has 17 residues. The CDR3 loop is CASSQDRSGLADNEQFF. The CDR3 bases are TGTGCCAGCAGCCAAGATAGGTCCGGACTAGCGGACAATGAGCAGTTCTTC.

This clonotype has more than one count but fewer than ten. The V gene is TRBV5-1, the J gene TRBJ2-1; D might be TRBD2 (5 bases). The CDR3 length is 15 residues. Germline V CDR1 and CDR2: SGHRS, YFSETQ. V was cut by 2 bases and J by 9 bases, with 18 bases left in between. As DNA, the CDR3 is TGCGCCAGCAGCTTTAAGGTAGCCCCGGGGAGTGAGCAGTTCTTC. This gives the protein CASSFKVAPGSEQFF.

This clonotype was observed at least ten times. CDR3 nucleotides: TGTGCCAGCAACCGACTTTCTCTTCGAAACATTCAGTACTTC. This translates into CASNRLSLRNIQYF. The genes are TRBV11-2 and TRBJ2-4; unclear D gene. This CDR3 has 14 residues. Trimming shortened V by 7 bases and J by 6 bases, and 16 bases separated the two germline ends. Germline V gene sequence: CDR1 SGHAT, CDR2 FQNNGV.

This sequence joins TRBV29-1 and TRBJ2-3; D may be TRBD1 (6 bases). There are 15 residues in the CDR3. Trimming stripped 4 bases from V and 2 bases from J, with 16 bases between. Germline V gene lookup returns CDR1 SQVTM and CDR2 ANQGSEA. CDR3 amino acids: CSVVQGVQSTDTQYF. In nucleotides, the CDR3 is TGCAGCGTTGTACAGGGAGTCCAATCCACAGATACGCAGTATTTT.

This clonotype was picked up many times. V and J are TRBV7-3 and TRBJ2-1; maybe TRBD2 (7 bases). Trimming took off 4 bases at V and 8 bases at J, with 27 bases between the two ends. This CDR3 comprises 18 residues. The germline CDR1 and CDR2 sequences are SGHTA and FQGTGA. The CDR3 sequence is CASSSSLLSGGGGYEQFF. In DNA form, the CDR3 reads TGTGCCAGCAGCTCCTCCCTCCTATCGGGAGGAGGGGGTTATGAGCAGTTCTTC. Based on the CDR3 plus reference TRBV7-3 and TRBJ2-1, the full variable domain is GAGVSQTPSNKVTEKGKYVELRCDPISGHTALYWYRQSLGQGPEFLIYFQGTGAADDSGLPNDRFFAVRPEGSVSTLKIQRTERGDSAVYLCASSSSLLSGGGGYEQFFGPGTRLTVL.

The rearrangement joins TRBV29-1 to TRBJ2-1; possibly TRBD1 or TRBD2 for D (5 bases each). Trimming took off 3 bases at V and 8 bases at J, with 8 bases between the two ends. This CDR3 region has 11 residues. Germline V gives CDR1 SQVTM, CDR2 ANQGSEA. CDR3 nucleotides: TGCAGCGTTGACCGAGGGGATGAGCAGTTCTTC. Its translation: CSVDRGDEQFF.

The chain has TRBV9 and TRBJ2-1, with 8 bases fitting TRBD2. V lost 2 bases and J lost 0; bases outside the gene matches: 4. CDR1 is SGDLS, CDR2 YYNGEE, per germline. The CDR3 runs 16 residues. The DNA of the CDR3 is TGTGCCAGCAGCGTCTACGGGAGGGGCTCCTACAATGAGCAGTTCTTC. This codes for CASSVYGRGSYNEQFF.

This clonotype was counted a few times. The chain links TRBV5-4 to TRBJ2-1; 8 bases line up with TRBD2. Losses at the gene ends were 4 bases for V and 0 bases for J; bases not matched to a gene: 6. The germline CDR1 and CDR2 sequences are SGHNT and YYREEE (reference sequence). The CDR3 length is 16 residues. In DNA, the CDR3 is TGTGCCAGCAGCGTGGTAGCGGGGTCCTCCTACAATGAGCAGTTCTTC. Translation: CASSVVAGSSYNEQFF.

This clonotype occurred a few times. V gene TRBV5-8 combines with J gene TRBJ2-3, with 7 bases lining up with TRBD1. The J segment lost 4 bases and the V segment lost 0 bases, leaving 5 bases of the junction unmatched. The germline gives CDR1 SGHTS, CDR2 YDEGEE. The CDR3 sequence is 15 residues long. In DNA form, the CDR3 reads TGTGCCAGCAGCTTGGAACAGGGGAACCCAGATACGCAGTATTTT. This gives the protein CASSLEQGNPDTQYF.

This clonotype was picked up many times. The CDR3 region is CASSLRVDYEQYF. CDR3 nucleotide sequence: TGCGCCAGCAGCTTGCGCGTCGACTACGAGCAGTACTTC. V is TRBV5-1 and J is TRBJ2-7; D is unresolved. The CDR3 length is 13 residues. The ends were cut back, 1 base at V and 3 bases at J, with 8 bases in the middle. The germline V gene has CDR1 SGHRS and CDR2 YFSETQ.

This clonotype has at least ten counts. The J gene is TRBJ2-7, the V gene TRBV7-3; perhaps D is TRBD1 or TRBD2 (6 bases each). CDR3 size: 18 residues. With 5 bases removed from V and 4 bases from J, the gap between germline ends came to 27 bases. From germline, CDR1 is SGHTA and CDR2 FQGTGA. The CDR3 nucleotides are TGTGCCAGCAGCACCCGTGGGGGAGGCAGGGGACAAGAATACGAGCAGTACTTC. This gives the protein CASSTRGGGRGQEYEQYF. Based on the CDR3 plus reference TRBV7-3 and TRBJ2-7, the full variable domain is GAGVSQTPSNKVTEKGKYVELRCDPISGHTALYWYRQSLGQGPEFLIYFQGTGAADDSGLPNDRFFAVRPEGSVSTLKIQRTERGDSAVYLCASSTRGGGRGQEYEQYFGPGTRLTVT.

The chain links TRBV11-3 to TRBJ2-2; D gene uncertain. Germline V gene lookup returns CDR1 SGHNT and CDR2 YENEEA. This CDR3 is 15 amino acids long. V was pared by 0 bases and J by 5 bases, with 10 bases between. CDR3 loop: CASSLDSVGTGELFF. The CDR3, as DNA: TGTGCCAGCAGCTTAGATTCGGTCGGAACCGGGGAGCTGTTTTTT.

This clonotype was observed a few times. This rearrangement joins TRBV11-2 to TRBJ1-6, with 9 nucleotides matching TRBD1. The germline gives CDR1 SGHAT, CDR2 FQNNGV. The CDR3 covers 16 residues. V lost 4 bases, J lost 7 bases, and 8 bases stayed unmatched. CDR3 residues: CASSSLQGARNSPLHF. CDR3 bases: TGTGCCAGCAGCTCATTACAGGGGGCGAGAAATTCACCCCTCCACTTT.

The rearrangement links TRBV29-1 to TRBJ1-2, with 7 bases identical to TRBD1. With 6 bases clipped from V and 5 bases from J, the junction kept 6 bases outside the gene matches. The CDR3 has 12 residues. Per the germline V gene, CDR1 is SQVTM and CDR2 is ANQGSEA. CDR3 protein: CSVPWGQYGYTF. CDR3 in DNA: TGCAGCGTCCCCTGGGGACAGTATGGCTACACCTTC.

This clonotype turned up a few times. This sequence joins TRBV18 and TRBJ2-3; D may be TRBD1 (6 bases). Germline V CDR1 and CDR2: KGHSH, LQKENI. Trimming left V 0 bases short and J 3 bases short, with 10 bases between. This CDR3 has 15 residues. CDR3 region: CASSPPGHGTDTQYF. CDR3 nucleotide sequence: TGTGCCAGCTCACCACCGGGACATGGGACAGATACGCAGTATTTT.

J is TRBJ2-4 and V is TRBV10-1, with 10 bases fitting TRBD1. The germline gives CDR1 WNHNN, CDR2 SYGVQD (reference sequence). The CDR3 totals 15 residues. V lost 0 bases and J lost 5; bases outside the gene matches: 1. CDR3 protein: CASSESGTGENIQYF. CDR3 bases: TGCGCCAGCAGTGAGTCGGGGACAGGGGAAAACATTCAGTACTTC.

This clonotype was counted at least ten times. V gene TRBV20-1 combines with J gene TRBJ2-5, with D possibly matching TRBD2 (5 bases). Trimming took 5 bases from V and 5 from J, leaving 15 bases between them. The CDR3 loop spans 13 amino acids. Germline V lookup: CDR1 DFQATT, CDR2 SNEGSKA (reference sequence). CDR3 nucleotides: TGCAGTGCTCCTCCGGCGGGTAGGGAGACCCAGTACTTC. Amino acids: CSAPPAGRETQYF.

This clonotype has more than one count but fewer than ten. The V call is TRBV27, the J call TRBJ1-2; a possible D gene is TRBD1 (5 bases). CDR1 and CDR2 from the germline V gene are MNHEY and SMNVEV (reference sequence). Trimming stripped 7 bases from V and 4 bases from J, with 22 bases between. The CDR3 length is 16 residues. The CDR3 region is CASTPSGRGSGYGYTF. The CDR3 DNA reads as TGTGCCAGCACCCCCAGTGGGAGGGGTAGCGGCTATGGCTACACCTTC.

In this sample, this clonotype turned up many times. V gene TRBV12-3 or TRBV12-4 combines with J gene TRBJ2-1; 10 positions agree with TRBD2. The CDR3 loop spans 15 amino acids. The V and J ends lost 1 base and 4 bases, in that order; junction bases with no gene match: 1. DNA of the CDR3: TGTGCCAGCAGTTTAGGAGCGGGGGGGTACAATGAGCAGTTCTTC. Amino acids: CASSLGAGGYNEQFF.

The chain is built from TRBV10-1 and TRBJ2-7; D is unclear. CDR1 and CDR2 from the germline V gene are WNHNN and SYGVQD (reference sequence). Trimming left V 0 bases short and J 3 bases short, with 12 bases between. This CDR3 has 15 residues. CDR3 DNA sequence: TGCGCCAGCAGTGAGTCCGGCTCGTCTGACTACGAGCAGTACTTC. Amino acids: CASSESGSSDYEQYF.

This clonotype came up a few times. The rearrangement uses TRBV20-1 and TRBJ2-5, with 8 bases matching TRBD1. CDR3 length: 12 amino acids. In germline, CDR1 is DFQATT, CDR2 SNEGSKA (reference sequence). J gave up 2 bases and V 5 bases, and 1 base lay outside the gene matches. The CDR3, as DNA: TGCAGTGCTTACAGGGGGCAAGAGACCCAGTACTTC. It codes for CSAYRGQETQYF.

In this sample, this clonotype turned up a few times. J is TRBJ1-3 and V is TRBV29-1; D is unresolved. Trimming cost V 6 bases and J 0 bases, with 12 bases left between them. CDR1 is SQVTM and CDR2 is ANQGSEA in the germline V gene. The CDR3 totals 14 residues. CDR3 loop: CSVIPATSGNTIYF. The CDR3 nucleotides read TGCAGCGTAATCCCGGCTACCTCTGGAAACACCATATATTTT.

The chain is built from TRBV28 and TRBJ2-1; TRBD1 or TRBD2 may be the D gene (5 bases each). There are 12 residues in the CDR3. The germline V and J ends were trimmed by 8 bases and 4 bases, with 9 bases remaining between them. CDR1 is MDHEN, CDR2 SYDVKM, per germline. CDR3 DNA sequence: TGTGCCAGCGGGACCCCTTACAATGAGCAGTTCTTC. Protein sequence: CASGTPYNEQFF. The full variable domain, its missing parts supplied by reference TRBV28 and TRBJ2-1, is DVKVTQSSRYLVKRTGEKVFLECVQDMDHENMFWYRQDPGLGLRLIYFSYDVKMKEKGDIPEGYSVSREKKERFSLILESASTNQTSMYLCASGTPYNEQFFGPGTRLTVL.

In this sample, this clonotype turned up many times. The DNA of the CDR3 is TGTGCCAGTAGTATGAAACATAGCAATCAGCCCCAGCATTTT. Residues: CASSMKHSNQPQHF. This sequence joins TRBV19 and TRBJ1-5; no clear D. The CDR3 totals 14 residues. The germline gives CDR1 LNHDA, CDR2 SQIVND (reference sequence). V was cut by 3 bases and J by 0 bases, with 6 bases left in between.

This clonotype occurred many times. The chain is built from TRBV12-3 or TRBV12-4 and TRBJ2-7; 8 positions agree with TRBD1. The J segment lost 5 bases and the V segment lost 6 bases, leaving 9 bases of the junction unmatched. This CDR3 is 14 amino acids long. The CDR3 bases are TGTGCCAGCAGCCTCCTGGACAGGGTTGACGAGCAGTACTTC. The encoded protein is CASSLLDRVDEQYF.

This clonotype was picked up a small number of times. V is TRBV9 and J is TRBJ2-2; D is unclear. This CDR3 spans 15 amino acids. V lost 4 bases and J 2 bases, leaving 12 bases between the germline ends. From germline, CDR1 is SGDLS and CDR2 YYNGEE. The CDR3 DNA reads as TGTGCCAGCAGCACCCGGACGGGTAACACCGGGGAGCTGTTTTTT. This translates into CASSTRTGNTGELFF. The variable domain in full, completed from reference TRBV9 and TRBJ2-2, reads DSGVTQTPKHLITATGQRVTLRCSPRSGDLSVYWYQQSLDQGLQFLIQYYNGEERAKGNILERFSAQQFPDLHSELNLSSLELGDSALYFCASSTRTGNTGELFFGEGSRLTVL.

In this sample, this clonotype turned up many times. V and J are TRBV20-1 and TRBJ2-2; D uncertain. The V and J ends lost 0 bases and 5 bases respectively, with 7 bases between them. Germline-derived CDR1 and CDR2 are DFQATT and SNEGSKA (reference sequence). The CDR3 is made up of 13 amino acids. DNA of the CDR3: TGCAGTGCTAGAGATAGGCGTACCGGGGAGCTGTTTTTT. Translation gives CSARDRRTGELFF.